This passage covers 20 T cell receptor beta chains from one sample sequenced in a study of T cells in Graves' hyperthyroidism and ophthalmopathy. The CDR3 regions of TCR beta were amplified from RNA transcripts. The primer set for the first-round RT-PCR of the TCR CDR3 was HTBI. MiXCR, applied by TCRdb to the multiplex PCR reads, yields one record per CDR3 protein. Of 600,000 or so distinct CDR3 sequences listed, around 15% were seen once; the top ten hold 3.8%. The specimen was blood. The receptors stem from a woman in her twenties or thirties with Graves' hyperthyroidism.

This clonotype showed up many times. This chain links TRBV18 with TRBJ1-3; weak D call: TRBD1 (6 bases). The CDR3 has 16 amino acids. V was shortened by 4 bases and J by 2 bases, with 15 bases between the two germline ends. CDR1 and CDR2 (germline): KGHSH, LQKENI. For the CDR3, the DNA is TGTGCCAGCTCACTGCAGACAGGAATACCTGGAAACACCATATATTTT. Translated: CASSLQTGIPGNTIYF.

This clonotype was found many times. The CDR3 sequence is CASSLGAGGLEQYF. CDR3 in DNA: TGTGCCAGCAGTTTAGGAGCGGGAGGGCTCGAGCAGTACTTC. The genes are TRBV27 and TRBJ2-7; the match to TRBD2 covers 10 bases. Germline V gives CDR1 MNHEY, CDR2 SMNVEV (reference sequence). V lost 2 bases and J lost 6; bases outside the gene matches: 4. This CDR3 spans 14 amino acids.

In its sample, this clonotype was seen many times. The chain couples TRBV16 to TRBJ1-2; unclear D gene. V was clipped by 3 bases and J by 2 bases, with 10 bases between them. The V gene's germline CDR1 is KGHSY and CDR2 FQNENV. The CDR3 is 14 residues long. The CDR3 sequence: CASSQPSGNYGYTF. For the CDR3, the DNA is TGTGCCAGCAGCCAGCCGAGTGGGAACTATGGCTACACCTTC. Together with reference TRBV16 and TRBJ1-2, the CDR3 gives the full variable domain: GEEVAQTPKHLVRGEGQKAKLYCAPIKGHSYVFWYQQVLKNEFKFLISFQNENVFDETGMPKERFSAKCLPNSPCSLEIQATKLEDSAVYFCASSQPSGNYGYTFGSGTRLTVV.

This clonotype was counted only a few times. The J gene is TRBJ2-1, the V gene TRBV2; 9 bases agree with TRBD2. J was trimmed by 9 bases and V by 5 bases; bases with no gene match: 11. CDR1 and CDR2 (germline): SNHLY, FYNNEI. This CDR3 region has 15 residues. The CDR3 DNA is TGTGCCAGCAGTTACTGGATAGCGGGAGCAAGTGAGCAGTTCTTC. Translating it yields CASSYWIAGASEQFF.

This chain links TRBV9 with TRBJ2-3; D not certain. This CDR3 comprises 14 residues. V was trimmed by 0 bases and J by 2 bases, leaving 7 bases between them. The germline V gene encodes CDR1 SGDLS and CDR2 YYNGEE. CDR3 sequence (DNA): TGTGCCAGCAGCGTAGGACCTAACACAGATACGCAGTATTTT. Translating it yields CASSVGPNTDTQYF.

This clonotype has at least ten counts. The gene calls are TRBV2 and TRBJ1-1, with TRBD1 matching 10 bases. This CDR3 contains 15 residues. V shed 5 bases and J 2 bases; nucleotides not matched to a gene: 5. The germline CDR1 and CDR2 sequences are SNHLY and FYNNEI. The CDR3 region has the DNA TGTGCCAGCAGTACGGGACAGGGGATAAACACTGAAGCTTTCTTT. Its translation is CASSTGQGINTEAFF.

This clonotype was seen many times. This sequence joins TRBV30 and TRBJ2-7; no definite D call. Germline V gene lookup returns CDR1 GTSNPN and CDR2 SVGIG (reference sequence). Trimming removed 0 bases at V and 1 base at J, with 7 bases between. The CDR3 has 13 amino acids. In DNA form, the CDR3 reads TGTGCCTGGAGTGTGGGCAAGTCCTACGAGCAGTACTTC. Translation gives CAWSVGKSYEQYF.

Ten or more counts support this clonotype. This chain uses TRBV2 with TRBJ2-7; TRBD1 agrees at 10 bases. The germline gives CDR1 SNHLY, CDR2 FYNNEI. The CDR3 runs 14 residues. J was trimmed by 2 bases and V by 6 bases; bases with no gene match: 4. CDR3 sequence (DNA): TGTGCCAGCAGCTTGGACAGGGGGGCCTACGAGCAGTACTTC. Protein product: CASSLDRGAYEQYF.

This chain joins TRBV6-1 and TRBJ1-5; D gene uncertain. The CDR3 contains 15 residues. Germline V gene data show CDR1 as MNHNS and CDR2 as SASEGT. Trimming stripped 3 bases from V and 5 bases from J, with 14 bases between. The CDR3 sequence: CASSETRATYQPQHF. CDR3 bases: TGTGCCAGCAGTGAGACAAGGGCAACTTATCAGCCCCAGCATTTT.

This clonotype has a handful of counts. The rearrangement links TRBV19 to TRBJ2-3, with D hard to call. Trimming shortened V by 2 bases and J by 2 bases, and 5 bases separated the two germline ends. CDR1 is LNHDA and CDR2 is SQIVND in the germline V gene (reference sequence). The CDR3 contains 13 residues. CDR3 amino acids: CASSISPTDTQYF. Here the CDR3 DNA reads TGTGCCAGTAGTATATCGCCCACAGATACGCAGTATTTT.

This clonotype appeared a few times. A much larger clone lies a single base off, so this may be a read error. V and J are TRBV18 and TRBJ2-2; D remains unclear. Trimming pared 3 bases from V and 3 bases from J, leaving 5 bases between. This CDR3 spans 13 amino acids. Per germline, CDR1 KGHSH and CDR2 LQKENI. The CDR3 protein is CASSPRHTGELFF. Here the CDR3 DNA reads TGTGCCAGCTCACCTCGGCACACCGGGGAGCTGTTTTTT.

V and J are TRBV5-7 and TRBJ2-2, with D maybe TRBD1 (6 bases). TRBV5-7 counts as an open reading frame of uncertain function. The CDR3 runs to 19 residues. V was pared by 10 bases and J by 1 base, with 29 bases between. In DNA, the CDR3 is TGTGCCTTCAGCGAGACAAAGGGGGAGTACTGTCTGAACACCGGGGAGCTGTTTTTT. It codes for CAFSETKGEYCLNTGELFF.

This clonotype was counted only a few times. This sequence joins TRBV30 and TRBJ2-5; D uncertain. Germline CDR1 GTSNPN, CDR2 SVGIG (reference sequence). V gave up 5 bases and J gave up 2 bases, with 12 bases separating them. The CDR3 sequence is 13 residues long. In DNA, the CDR3 is TGTGCCTGGGGTGCTGAGGCTCAAGAGACCCAGTACTTC. Protein sequence: CAWGAEAQETQYF.

V gene TRBV5-8 combines with J gene TRBJ2-1; 7 bases line up with TRBD2. This CDR3 comprises 15 residues. The J segment lost 1 base and the V segment lost 4 bases, leaving 5 bases of the junction unmatched. Germline V gives CDR1 SGHTS, CDR2 YDEGEE. The CDR3 region is CASSSRGESYNEQFF. In DNA, the CDR3 is TGTGCCAGCAGCAGCCGGGGGGAATCCTACAATGAGCAGTTCTTC.

This rearrangement joins TRBV7-8 to TRBJ2-7, with D possibly TRBD2 on 6 matching bases. This CDR3 is 14 amino acids long. Germline loops: CDR1 SGHVS, CDR2 FQNEAQ. Between the trimmed V and J ends, which lost 4 bases and 4 bases, there was a span of 14 bases. CDR3 residues: CASSSLARVYEQYF. The CDR3 DNA follows: TGTGCCAGCAGCTCTCTAGCGCGAGTTTACGAGCAGTACTTC.

This chain links TRBV6-1 with TRBJ2-1; D is possibly TRBD2 (6 bases). The germline V and J ends were trimmed by 6 bases and 3 bases, with 12 bases remaining between them. The CDR3 totals 14 residues. Germline V CDR1 and CDR2: MNHNS, SASEGT. DNA for the CDR3: TGTGCCAGCAGAGTCAGCGGGTACTACAATGAGCAGTTCTTC. This translates into CASRVSGYYNEQFF.

This clonotype was seen more than once but under ten times. The gene calls are TRBV24-1 and TRBJ2-3; 9 positions agree with TRBD1. With V trimmed by 7 bases and J by 1 base, 5 bases remained unmatched. Per germline, CDR1 KGHDR and CDR2 SFDVKD. CDR3 length: 15 residues. The CDR3 DNA reads TGTGCCACCAGGGAGGACAGGGGAGGCACAGATACGCAGTATTTT. Its translation is CATREDRGGTDTQYF.

There are many counts of this clonotype. The chain uses TRBV10-2 and TRBJ2-7, with unresolved D. The V gene's germline CDR1 is WSHSY and CDR2 SAAADI. Deletions cut 3 bases from V and 4 bases from J, with 10 bases between. CDR3 length: 13 amino acids. For the CDR3, the DNA is TGCGCCAGCAGTGATAACCGTTATTACGAGCAGTACTTC. Protein product: CASSDNRYYEQYF.

This clonotype came up many times. The J gene is TRBJ2-7, the V gene TRBV7-3, with TRBD1 matching 9 bases. CDR3 length equals 16 residues. The J segment lost 5 bases and the V segment lost 1 base, leaving 9 bases of the junction unmatched. The germline V gene encodes CDR1 SGHTA and CDR2 FQGTGA. The DNA of the CDR3 is TGTGCCAGCAGCTTAAATCCGGACAGGGGTAACAACGAGCAGTACTTC. This translates into CASSLNPDRGNNEQYF.

The CDR3: CSARDGGLASYEQYF. DNA for the CDR3: TGCAGTGCTAGAGATGGGGGACTAGCATCCTACGAGCAGTACTTC. J is TRBJ2-7 and V is TRBV20-1, with 9 bases fitting TRBD2. The ends lost 0 bases at V and 1 base at J; junction bases unmatched: 4. The CDR3 runs 15 residues. Germline CDR1 DFQATT, CDR2 SNEGSKA (reference sequence).